One sample yielded the 5 T cell receptor beta chains listed below, sequenced in a study of T cell responses to AZD1222 COVID-19 vaccine. The assay was immunoSEQ multiplex PCR, and TCRdb's table has in-frame clones only and misses some. Of roughly 110,000 clones in the sample, approximately 89% were seen once. The sequencing here drew on peripheral blood, taken on day 0 of AZD1222 vaccination. Receptor source: an adult in good health.

The chain links TRBV7-2 to TRBJ2-1; a possible D gene is TRBD2 (5 bases). In germline, CDR1 is SGHTA, CDR2 FQGNSA. V was shortened by 5 bases and J by 3 bases, with 14 bases between the two germline ends. The CDR3 contains 15 residues. The CDR3 here is CASSIRRTFYNEQFF. CDR3 DNA sequence: TGTGCCAGCAGCATACGACGGACTTTCTACAATGAGCAGTTCTTC.

The chain couples TRBV3-1 (or the pseudogene TRBV3-2) to TRBJ2-3; D gene uncertain. Germline CDR1 and CDR2: LGHDT and YNNKEL (reference sequence). The CDR3 runs 16 residues. Trimming shortened V by 0 bases and J by 0 bases, and 10 bases separated the two germline ends. CDR3: CASSQDQVGSTDTQYF. Here the CDR3 DNA reads TGTGCCAGCAGCCAAGATCAGGTGGGGAGCACAGATACGCAGTATTTT.

The gene calls are TRBV30 and TRBJ1-3; weak D call: TRBD1 (5 bases). CDR1 and CDR2 from the germline V gene are GTSNPN and SVGIG (reference sequence). Trimming stripped 1 base from V and 4 bases from J, with 8 bases between. The CDR3 is 13 residues long. The DNA of the CDR3 is TGTGCCTGGAGTGGAGGGACCGGAAACACCATATATTTT. It yields the protein CAWSGGTGNTIYF.

J is TRBJ2-5 and V is TRBV2, with 8 bases identical to TRBD1. This CDR3 contains 14 residues. Germline V gives CDR1 SNHLY, CDR2 FYNNEI. J was trimmed by 1 base and V by 7 bases; bases with no gene match: 5. The CDR3: CASTWDRSQETQYF. In DNA, the CDR3 is TGTGCCAGCACATGGGACAGGTCCCAAGAGACCCAGTACTTC.

V and J are TRBV23-1 and TRBJ1-1; D is unclear. TRBV23-1 is flagged as an ORF with uncertain function. This CDR3 is built from 16 residues. With 0 bases removed from V and 0 bases from J, the gap between germline ends came to 11 bases. CDR3 protein: CASSQSFGILNTEAFF. The CDR3 region has the DNA TGCGCCAGCAGTCAATCGTTTGGCATCTTGAACACTGAAGCTTTCTTT.